This T cell receptor (beta chain) was captured by sequencing in a study of T-cell reconstitution after alpha-beta-depleted transplantation in children. Details on this clonotype: What it binds is unknown.

Unique molecular identifiers tagged the TCRbeta library. TCRdb reprocessed the PCR reads via MiXCR and lists one record per CDR3 protein. The top ten hold 11% to 15% of the sample, which has 500,000 to 650,000 distinct CDR3 sequences, about an eighth seen once. CDR3 size: 14 residues. Germline values: CDR1 SGHTA, CDR2 FQGNSA. V dropped 5 bases and J dropped 3 bases, with 13 bases sitting between them. Study-wide results and caveats: The main origin of T-cell counts and diversity one year after transplant was newly produced T cells. Several hundred expanded graft clones reportedly were the source of alpha-beta T cells about two months after transplant. Certain patients had high TCRbeta diversity at day 60, and it came from recipient T cells and thymic progenitors that survived.

This chain connects TRBV7-2 to TRBJ1-1; D unclear. The source was PBMCs, mostly from graft donor cells, collected 180 days after TCRalphabeta/CD19-depleted stem cell transplant. This TCR was recovered from a female patient aged 2-9 years who had a stem cell transplant for aplastic anemia, so the T cells may come from the graft donor. CDR3 in amino acids: CASSPRLVDTEAFF. DNA of the CDR3: TGTGCCAGCAGCCCCAGGCTTGTAGACACTGAAGCTTTCTTT.